The clone carrying this TCR beta chain was counted ten times or more. Antigen specificity is unknown. The entry originates in a study of T-cell reconstitution after alpha-beta-depleted transplantation in children. Study results and limitations: At one year after transplant, newly produced T cells mostly accounted for T-cell counts and diversity. After transplant, at about two months, alpha-beta T cells were reportedly derived from several hundred expanded graft clones.

Using unique molecular identifiers, the investigators prepared the TCRbeta library. TCRdb re-called the PCR reads with MiXCR, one entry per CDR3 protein. The sample carries almost 500,000 distinct CDR3 sequences, about 10% recorded once. The TCR sequence derives from a child younger than 10 with inherited bone marrow failure, due to receive a stem cell transplant. This specimen was PBMCs, taken before TCRalphabeta/CD19-depleted stem cell transplant.

As DNA, the CDR3 is TGTGCCAGCAGCTTATTCCAGGGGGACTCTGGGGCCAACGTCCTGACTTTC. This encodes CASSLFQGDSGANVLTF. The V call is TRBV7-9, the J call TRBJ2-6, with 7 bases that match TRBD1. CDR1 is SEHNR, CDR2 FQNEAQ, per germline (reference sequence). The CDR3 sequence is 17 residues long. Trimming removed 2 bases from V and 0 bases from J; junction bases left unmatched: 4.